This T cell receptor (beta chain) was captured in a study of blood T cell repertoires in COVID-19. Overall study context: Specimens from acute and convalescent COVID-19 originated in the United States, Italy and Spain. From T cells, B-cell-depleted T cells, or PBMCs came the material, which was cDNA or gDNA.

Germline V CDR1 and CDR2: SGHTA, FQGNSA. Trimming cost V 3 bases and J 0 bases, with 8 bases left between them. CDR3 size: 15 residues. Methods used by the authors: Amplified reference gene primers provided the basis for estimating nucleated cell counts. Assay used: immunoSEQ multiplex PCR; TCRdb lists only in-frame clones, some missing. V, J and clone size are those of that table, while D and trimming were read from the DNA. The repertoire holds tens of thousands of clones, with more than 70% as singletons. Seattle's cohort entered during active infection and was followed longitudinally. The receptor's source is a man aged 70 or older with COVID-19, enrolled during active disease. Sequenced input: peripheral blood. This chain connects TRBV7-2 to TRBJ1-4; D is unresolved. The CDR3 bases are TGTGCCAGCAGCTTGGCTCAGACAACTAATGAAAAACTGTTTTTT. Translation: CASSLAQTTNEKLFF.